Listed below are T cell receptor beta chains from one sample, sequenced in a study of T cells after yellow fever vaccination. TCRdb re-called the 5' RACE reads with MiXCR, one entry per CDR3 protein. The sample has 200,000 to 300,000 distinct CDR3 sequences, over 10% seen once. The sample consisted of CD4+ T cells sorted from PBMCs, taken 45 days after the yellow fever booster vaccination. These receptors were collected from a man aged 25-45 years who received the YFV17D yellow fever vaccine. CDR3s leave out the opening cysteine and the closing phenylalanine or tryptophan. Fields, in order: J gene, clone size, V gene, CDR3 protein. Part of the rows lack a size; the others show once, few, many or a class for expanded clones.

>TRBJ2-2|NA|TRBV7-2
ASSKPEGSGELF
>TRBJ2-7|NA|TRBV6-5
ASSYLLLRDRGPLEQY
>TRBJ2-4|few|TRBV7-2
ASSLSGPPD
>TRBJ2-3|many|TRBV7-3
ASSTGTFRDTQY
>TRBJ1-1|NA|TRBV4-2
ASSLAGTNTEAF
>TRBJ2-1|NA|TRBV20-1
SATSSQASNEQF
>TRBJ2-7|few|TRBV5-1
ASTEQGAVASEQY
>TRBJ2-3|NA|TRBV12-3/TRBV12-4
ASSRGGVTQY
>TRBJ1-6|few|TRBV18
ASSMTGDSPLH
>TRBJ2-1|few|TRBV10-1
ASSESVFRPYNEQF
>TRBJ2-3|NA|TRBV7-2
ASSLMGGGTDTQY
>TRBJ2-4|NA|TRBV7-2
ASSQTGTENIQY
>TRBJ2-2|NA|TRBV18
ASSPWVVSNTGELF
>TRBJ1-5|NA|TRBV11-2
ASRHRSNSNQPQH
>TRBJ2-1|few|TRBV4-3
ASSQVSGGEQF
>TRBJ2-1|NA|TRBV30
AWAAGTYNEQF
>TRBJ2-1|NA|TRBV4-3
ASSLRRGLYNEQF
>TRBJ2-1|NA|TRBV4-3
ASSQAVRGRDNEQF
>TRBJ2-3|few|TRBV7-9
ASSRAGGVDTQY
>TRBJ1-2|NA|TRBV24-1
ATSDFLGYGYT
>TRBJ2-1|NA|TRBV28
ASSLFPSATGGF
>TRBJ1-5|few|TRBV6-5
ASSYSEFQPQH
>TRBJ1-6|few|TRBV4-3
ASSPTAGIYSPLH
>TRBJ2-3|few|TRBV20-1
SARGTEVQY
>TRBJ2-7|NA|TRBV28
AVASSYEQY
>TRBJ2-7|few|TRBV7-9
ASSTRGAHEQY
>TRBJ1-4|few|TRBV4-3
ASSQPDRASSEKLF
>TRBJ2-7|many|TRBV3-1
ASKDGRTIGEQY
>TRBJ2-7|NA|TRBV5-5
ASSSTSGRSYEQY
>TRBJ1-5|many|TRBV27
ASSLGVHQPQH
>TRBJ1-1|NA|TRBV7-2
ASSILTGMVEEAF
>TRBJ2-3|NA|TRBV20-1
SAQSASTDTQY